Listed here are 32 T cell receptor beta chains from one sample, sequenced in a study of patients and donors after allogeneic stem cell transplantation. MiXCR, run by TCRdb on the RT-PCR reads, gives a single entry per CDR3 protein. The sample lists 40,000 to 45,000 distinct CDR3 sequences, under 40% occurring once. The sequencing input was blood, either unsorted or a sorted T cell fraction (not recorded which). All receptors derive from a human donor who was either an allogeneic HSCT recipient or a stem cell or donor lymphocyte infusion donor (not recorded which). It is not recorded whose cells these are; they may come from a transplant donor.

The chain recombines TRBV6-5 with TRBJ2-7; D ambiguous. This CDR3 contains 14 residues. CDR1 MNHEY and CDR2 SVGAGI come from the germline V gene. The V end was cut by 8 bases, the J end by 5 bases, with 19 bases between. For the CDR3, the DNA is TGTGCCAGCGAGACACACCCCAGTTGCCACGAGCAGTACTTC. It translates to CASETHPSCHEQYF.

The J gene is TRBJ1-5, the V gene TRBV7-2; no clear D gene. This CDR3 has 15 amino acids. The V end was cut by 1 base, the J end by 7 bases, with 14 bases between. Germline values: CDR1 SGHTA, CDR2 FQGNSA. The CDR3, as DNA: TGTGCCAGCAGCTTAGTGTTAGGGTTGAGGCAGCCCCAGCATTTT. Translation: CASSLVLGLRQPQHF.

The chain uses TRBV20-1 and TRBJ2-3; 8 bases agree with TRBD2. V gave up 5 bases and J gave up 10 bases; unmatched junction bases: 8. The germline CDR1 and CDR2 sequences are DFQATT and SNEGSKA (reference sequence). The CDR3 loop spans 12 amino acids. The DNA of the CDR3 is TGCAGTGCTTCGGGGGGGGCAATTGCGCAGTATTTT. This codes for CSASGGAIAQYF.

In its sample, this clonotype was seen many times. This rearrangement joins TRBV28 to TRBJ1-6, with D possibly matching TRBD1 (5 bases). Per the germline V gene, CDR1 is MDHEN and CDR2 is SYDVKM. The V end was cut by 11 bases, the J end by 7 bases, with 15 bases between. The CDR3 is made up of 13 amino acids. The CDR3 bases are TGTGCCGGTGGGGGGGTTCCCAATTCACCCCTCCACTTT. Residues: CAGGGVPNSPLHF.

The rearrangement links TRBV19 to TRBJ2-6; a weak D match, TRBD1 (5 bases). V gave up 1 base and J gave up 4 bases, with 11 bases separating them. The CDR3 has 16 amino acids. The V gene's germline CDR1 is LNHDA and CDR2 SQIVND (reference sequence). The CDR3 here is CASSIVPRAGANVLTF. CDR3 DNA: TGTGCCAGTAGTATAGTCCCCAGGGCCGGGGCCAACGTCCTGACTTTC.

In its sample, this clonotype was seen a few times. This sequence joins TRBV29-1 and TRBJ2-7; the D gene could be TRBD1 or TRBD2 (5 bases each). The CDR3 covers 11 residues. CDR1 and CDR2 (germline): SQVTM, ANQGSEA. Trimming shortened V by 7 bases and J by 6 bases, and 13 bases separated the two germline ends. CDR3 in amino acids: CSAGTPFEQYF. The CDR3, as DNA: TGCAGCGCCGGGACCCCGTTCGAGCAGTACTTC.

In the case of this clonotype: The germline gene is not matched at one end of the junction; a read error may be the cause. The chain carries TRBV7-2 and TRBJ1-2; D is undetermined. Germline V CDR1 and CDR2: SGHTA, FQGNSA. The CDR3 runs to 14 residues. CDR3: CASSLTEGNDGYTF. CDR3 in DNA: TGTGCCAGCAGCCTCACCGAGGGTAACGATGGCTACACCTTC.

The chain is built from TRBV4-3 and TRBJ1-2, with D possibly TRBD1 on 6 matching bases. Per germline, CDR1 LGHNA and CDR2 YSLEER. This CDR3 comprises 16 residues. The V end lost 0 bases, the J end lost 7 bases, and 18 bases lay between the germline ends. The CDR3, as DNA: TGCGCCAGCAGCCAAGATATAGCAGGGGCGCACGGTGGCTACACCTTC. Amino acid sequence: CASSQDIAGAHGGYTF.

The J gene is TRBJ2-2, the V gene TRBV5-1; no definite D call. Germline loops: CDR1 SGHRS, CDR2 YFSETQ. The CDR3 runs to 14 residues. Trimming shortened V by 0 bases and J by 5 bases, and 8 bases separated the two germline ends. CDR3 bases: TGCGCCAGCAGCTTGGTAGGGCAAACCGGGGAGCTGTTTTTT. Protein sequence: CASSLVGQTGELFF.

This clonotype turned up a few times. The chain couples TRBV5-1 to TRBJ2-6; TRBD2 matches 7 bases. The CDR3 is 18 amino acids. J was trimmed by 2 bases and V by 0 bases; bases with no gene match: 8. Germline V gene lookup returns CDR1 SGHRS and CDR2 YFSETQ. The DNA of the CDR3 is TGCGCCAGCAGCTTGGGATGGGGACTAAAGGCTGGGGCCAACGTCCTGACTTTC. Amino acids: CASSLGWGLKAGANVLTF.

For this clonotype: Germline is not matched at one junction end, which may reflect a read error. The gene calls are TRBV5-6 and TRBJ1-5, with a tentative D call TRBD1 (6 bases). This CDR3 contains 14 residues. Germline CDR1 SGHDT, CDR2 YYEEEE. Here the CDR3 DNA reads TGTGCCAGCAGCTCAGGGGCTCGCAATCAGCCCCGGCATTTT. This gives the protein CASSSGARNQPRHF.

V gene TRBV7-9 combines with J gene TRBJ1-6; D remains ambiguous. CDR3 length: 15 amino acids. Germline assignment: CDR1 SEHNR and CDR2 FQNEAQ (reference sequence). Trimming took 5 bases from V and 0 from J, leaving 8 bases between them. The CDR3 DNA reads TGTGCCAGCAGCCTCGTCGCCTCCTATAATTCACCCCTCCACTTT. Amino acid sequence: CASSLVASYNSPLHF.

This clonotype came up a few times. This chain links TRBV28 with TRBJ2-5; 9 nucleotides agree with TRBD1. Germline CDR1 and CDR2: MDHEN and SYDVKM. The CDR3 contains 16 residues. With V trimmed by 5 bases and J by 3 bases, 10 bases remained unmatched. CDR3 coding DNA: TGTGCCAGCAGTCCTGGGCCCGGGACAGGGAAAGAGACCCAGTACTTC. Encoded protein: CASSPGPGTGKETQYF. The full variable domain, its missing parts supplied by reference TRBV28 and TRBJ2-5, is DVKVTQSSRYLVKRTGEKVFLECVQDMDHENMFWYRQDPGLGLRLIYFSYDVKMKEKGDIPEGYSVSREKKERFSLILESASTNQTSMYLCASSPGPGTGKETQYFGPGTRLLVL.

The chain uses TRBV6-6 and TRBJ1-4, with TRBD1 identical over 7 bases. V was pared by 5 bases and J by 2 bases, with 8 bases of the junction left unmatched. This CDR3 is 16 amino acids long. Looked up from germline, CDR1 is MNHNY and CDR2 is SVGAGI (reference sequence). The CDR3 is CASSTGTVSTNEKLFF. In nucleotides, the CDR3 is TGTGCCAGCAGTACCGGGACAGTATCCACTAATGAAAAACTGTTTTTT.

V gene TRBV15 combines with J gene TRBJ1-5, with 9 bases identical to TRBD1. The CDR3 spans 17 residues. The germline V gene encodes CDR1 LNHNV and CDR2 YYDKDF (reference sequence). Unmatched junction bases numbered 13, after V lost 4 bases and J lost 6 bases. CDR3 sequence: CATSTLGNRGRTQPQHF. CDR3 DNA: TGTGCCACCAGCACGCTTGGGAACAGGGGGCGAACTCAGCCCCAGCATTTT.

The chain is built from TRBV28 and TRBJ2-4; D unclear. The CDR3 loop spans 16 amino acids. Trimming pared 5 bases from V and 1 base from J, leaving 15 bases between. In germline, CDR1 is MDHEN, CDR2 SYDVKM. The CDR3 here is CASSGMWFAAKNIQYF. The CDR3 region has the DNA TGTGCCAGCAGTGGGATGTGGTTCGCGGCCAAAAACATTCAGTACTTC.

The table lists this clonotype with a few counts. This chain connects TRBV6-5 to TRBJ2-2, with TRBD2 matching 13 bases. The length of the CDR3 is 18 residues. Germline V gene lookup returns CDR1 MNHEY and CDR2 SVGAGI. Trimming at V came to 2 bases and at J to 5 bases, leaving 8 bases not matched to a gene. The CDR3 bases are TGTGCCAGCAGTTACGCACTAGCGGGAGGGCCAGGTACCGGGGAGCTGTTTTTT. This translates into CASSYALAGGPGTGELFF.

This clonotype was counted a few times. This chain joins TRBV21-1 and TRBJ1-1; TRBD1 is the table's D call, not checked against the DNA. TRBV21-1 is a known pseudogene. This CDR3 region has 16 residues. The CDR3 here is CASSKESKEGDTEAFF. CDR3 coding DNA: TGTGCCAGCAGCAAAGAGTCGAAGGAGGGGGACACTGAAGCTTTCTTT.

In nucleotides, the CDR3 is TGCGCCAGCAGCCAAGCCCGGGTTTATAATGAAAAACTGTTTTTT. Translation gives CASSQARVYNEKLFF. The rearrangement uses TRBV4-3 and TRBJ1-4; D is unresolved. Germline V gene data show CDR1 as LGHNA and CDR2 as YSLEER. Deletions cut 1 base from V and 4 bases from J, with 10 bases between. CDR3 length: 15 residues.

This clonotype was detected only a few times. The chain has TRBV6-2 or TRBV6-3 and TRBJ1-1; perhaps TRBD1 as D (6 bases). Trimming removed 2 bases at V and 6 bases at J, with 22 bases between. Per germline, CDR1 MNHEY and CDR2 SVGEGT. The CDR3 spans 17 residues. The CDR3 nucleotides are TGTGCCAGCAGTTACAAGAAGAGGACCCATTGGGGGCCTGAAGCTTTCTTT. It codes for CASSYKKRTHWGPEAFF.

V gene TRBV6-5 combines with J gene TRBJ2-7; possibly TRBD2 for D (6 bases). Trimming took 0 bases from V and 0 from J, leaving 12 bases between them. The CDR3 is 16 amino acids. CDR1 is MNHEY and CDR2 is SVGAGI in the germline V gene. The CDR3 loop is CASSYSYAGISYEQYF. The CDR3 DNA reads as TGTGCCAGCAGTTACTCGTACGCGGGGATCTCCTACGAGCAGTACTTC.

This clonotype was counted between two and nine times. The chain uses TRBV4-2 and TRBJ1-1; TRBD1 might be the D (6 bases). CDR3 length: 14 residues. Germline lookup yields CDR1 LGHNA and CDR2 YNFKEQ. V was shortened by 3 bases and J by 7 bases, with 15 bases between the two germline ends. The CDR3 protein is CASSHERTVLEAFF. CDR3 in DNA: TGTGCCAGCAGCCACGAAAGGACAGTACTTGAAGCTTTCTTT.

The chain carries TRBV25-1 and TRBJ1-4, with D possibly matching TRBD1 (6 bases). CDR1 MGHDK and CDR2 SYGVNS come from the germline V gene. The CDR3 has 15 residues. The ends were cut back, 3 bases at V and 0 bases at J, with 8 bases in the middle. The CDR3 is CASSEGAATNEKLFF. The CDR3 coding sequence is TGTGCCAGCAGTGAGGGGGCTGCAACTAATGAAAAACTGTTTTTT.

This clonotype occurred a few times. The chain couples TRBV5-1 to TRBJ1-2, with 12 bases identical to TRBD1. Germline CDR1 reads SGHRS; CDR2 reads YFSETQ. Germline trimming cut 7 bases from V and 8 bases from J; bases unmatched to any gene: 3. The CDR3 is 12 amino acids. CDR3 nucleotide sequence: TGCGCCAGCGCGGGACAGGGGGCAGGCTACACCTTC. Its protein is CASAGQGAGYTF. The whole variable domain, filled in from reference TRBV5-1 and TRBJ1-2, reads KAGVTQTPRYLIKTRGQQVTLSCSPISGHRSVSWYQQTPGQGLQFLFEYFSETQRNKGNFPGRFSGRQFSNSRSEMNVSTLELGDSALYLCASAGQGAGYTFGSGTRLTVV.

The genes are TRBV15 and TRBJ1-2; perhaps TRBD1 as D (6 bases). Germline lookup yields CDR1 LNHNV and CDR2 YYDKDF (reference sequence). Trimming pared 0 bases from V and 8 bases from J, leaving 13 bases between. CDR3 length equals 14 residues. This chain's CDR3 is CATSRDRTVEGYTF. DNA of the CDR3: TGTGCCACCAGCAGAGATAGGACAGTGGAGGGCTACACCTTC.

At least ten counts were recorded for this clonotype. The chain recombines TRBV5-1 with TRBJ2-3; no clear D. Looked up from germline, CDR1 is SGHRS and CDR2 is YFSETQ. Deletions cut 0 bases from V and 5 bases from J, with 13 bases between. The CDR3 spans 15 residues. In nucleotides, the CDR3 is TGCGCCAGCAGCTTGGGGATAAACAGAGGAGATACGCAGTATTTT. Translated: CASSLGINRGDTQYF.

Remarks on this clonotype: Germline and junction disagree at one end, which may indicate a read error. V gene TRBV7-7 combines with J gene TRBJ2-1, with no clear D. The CDR3 runs to 14 residues. Per the germline V gene, CDR1 is SSHAT and CDR2 is FNYEAQ (reference sequence). DNA of the CDR3: TGTGCTAGCAGCTACCCCGGGTTAAACAATGAGCAGTTCTTC. Amino acids: CASSYPGLNNEQFF.

This clonotype was recorded a few times. The gene calls are TRBV18 and TRBJ2-1; D gene ambiguous. Germline CDR1 and CDR2: KGHSH and LQKENI. V gave up 4 bases and J gave up 9 bases, with 10 bases separating them. The CDR3 is made up of 12 amino acids. The CDR3: CASSRDRPEQFF. DNA for the CDR3: TGTGCCAGCTCACGGGATCGCCCTGAGCAGTTCTTC.

This clonotype was counted a few times. The chain is built from TRBV27 and TRBJ2-5, with TRBD2 matching over 9 bases. The V and J ends lost 2 bases and 7 bases, in that order; junction bases with no gene match: 5. CDR3 length: 14 residues. Germline V gene sequence: CDR1 MNHEY, CDR2 SMNVEV (reference sequence). The CDR3 DNA is TGTGCCAGCAGTTTAGCGGGAGGGCCTGGGACCCAGTACTTC. Its protein product is CASSLAGGPGTQYF.

This sequence joins TRBV7-9 and TRBJ1-1; possibly TRBD1 for D (5 bases). Trimming stripped 5 bases from V and 0 bases from J, with 16 bases between. In germline, CDR1 is SEHNR, CDR2 FQNEAQ (reference sequence). The CDR3 covers 16 residues. The CDR3 protein is CASSLGPRGLNTEAFF. The CDR3 DNA reads TGTGCCAGCAGCCTCGGGCCCCGGGGACTGAACACTGAAGCTTTCTTT.

The chain combines TRBV14 with TRBJ2-7; D is unresolved. Germline V gene data show CDR1 as SGHDN and CDR2 as FVKESK. The CDR3 sequence is 13 residues long. V lost 3 bases and J 5 bases, leaving 11 bases between the germline ends. The CDR3 spells CASSQRFQDEQYF. The CDR3 DNA reads TGTGCCAGCAGCCAGCGCTTTCAGGACGAGCAGTACTTC.

This clonotype was observed once. The genes are TRBV12-5 and TRBJ2-5; D perhaps matches TRBD2 (5 bases). Germline V CDR1 and CDR2: LGHNT, FRNRAP. The CDR3 is made up of 14 amino acids. The V end lost 0 bases, the J end lost 7 bases, and 12 bases lay between the germline ends. The CDR3 here is CASGLVLPEGTQYF. The CDR3 region has the DNA TGTGCTAGTGGTTTGGTACTCCCTGAGGGGACCCAGTACTTC. The whole variable domain, filled in from reference TRBV12-5 and TRBJ2-5, reads DARVTQTPRHKVTEMGQEVTMRCQPILGHNTVFWYRQTMMQGLELLAYFRNRAPLDDSGMPKDRFSAEMPDATLATLKIQPSEPRDSAVYFCASGLVLPEGTQYFGPGTRLLVL.